This TCR beta chain is drawn from a study of T-cell memory formation after mild COVID-19 (dated by TCRdb to 2020 to 2023). With respect to the entire study: Most TCR sequence clusters were specific to one of the two donors. Two young, previously healthy adult volunteers made up the cohort, one male and one female. In a couple of donors, T-cell clones that expanded and contracted after mild COVID-19 were tracked by sequencing TCRalpha and TCRbeta repertoires over time.

Per the germline V gene, MNHEY is the CDR1 and SVGAGI is the CDR2. The CDR3 has 15 amino acids, counting the end cysteine and phenylalanine. This entry keeps only the CDR3 DNA: 45 bases, framed from base 1. From V the trimming removes 5 bases and from J it removes 7 bases, while the gene matches leave 7 bases of the junction unaccounted for. PBMCs were isolated by Ficoll-Paque density gradient centrifugation. The paper as a whole reports these results and caveats: Only a couple of mild cases were covered by the study, and larger cohorts that include severe cases with pre-infection samples were considered necessary. Clones that contracted from day 15 to 85 showed balanced CD4/CD8 phenotypes, whereas a second wave of clones that expanded from day 15 to 37 leaned towards CD4+. SARS-CoV-2 specificity of the second-wave clones peaking on day 37 was not confirmed. Some responding clones were detected in pre-infection memory, suggesting pre-existing cross-reactive memory T cells joined the SARS-CoV-2 response. Contracting CD4+ clones were located mainly in the CM and EM memory subsets, whereas CD8+ clones were found to be enriched in EMRA.

To note about this clonotype: This receptor's antigen is unknown. One base away there is no much larger clone; base qualities are not given.

Sequenced on an Illumina NovaSeq 6000. TCRalpha and TCRbeta cDNA libraries were built by 5'RACE with constant-segment primers, adding sample barcodes and unique molecular identifiers. Trizol reagent was used to extract RNA from every sample. Amplification of the libraries took two PCR steps, and the second step added a second sample barcode plus Illumina TruSeq adapters. Libraries were sequenced on an Illumina NovaSeq with 2 x 150 bp paired-end reads. The paper's data handling went like this. Reads were demultiplexed and collapsed into UMI-guided consensus sequences with migec v1.2.7. With mixcr v2.1.11, UMI consensuses were aligned to TRA and TRB V and J templates and assembled into clonotypes. Clonotypes were classified as expanded or contracted when called significant by both edgeR and NoisET, with noise models trained on biological replicates. For edgeR calls, the thresholds were a false discovery rate-adjusted p below 0.01 and a log2 fold-change of 1. As an exploratory analysis of dynamics, PCA with hierarchical clustering was applied to max-normalized trajectories of the 1000 most abundant clonotypes. Each responding clone was given a CD4 or CD8 phenotype based on the CD4+ and CD8+ repertoires, which had been sequenced separately. TCRdb reran the public reads through fastp at Q25 and MiXCR, keeping productive beta chains. Identical CDR3 proteins give one entry, which carries the most common genes and DNA. The V and J calls follow TCRdb's processing rather than the paper's. The sample table holds 360,000 or so distinct CDR3 sequences, of which 28% were seen once. The top ten hold about 13% of the sample.

The clonotype was recovered from an adult woman who had mild COVID-19 (a few samples of this study predate the infection). The sample titles of this study are shuffled in the database, so cell type and time point are left out; the donor was told from shared clones. The sample was PBMCs or a T cell subset sorted from them (not recorded which). In this chain, TRBV6-5 is recombined with TRBJ2-3, with 12 central nucleotides matching TRBD2. CDR3 loop: CASSRRLAGVNTQYF. Read as DNA, the sequence is TGTGCCAGCAGTCGGAGACTAGCGGGAGTAAATACGCAGTATTTT.